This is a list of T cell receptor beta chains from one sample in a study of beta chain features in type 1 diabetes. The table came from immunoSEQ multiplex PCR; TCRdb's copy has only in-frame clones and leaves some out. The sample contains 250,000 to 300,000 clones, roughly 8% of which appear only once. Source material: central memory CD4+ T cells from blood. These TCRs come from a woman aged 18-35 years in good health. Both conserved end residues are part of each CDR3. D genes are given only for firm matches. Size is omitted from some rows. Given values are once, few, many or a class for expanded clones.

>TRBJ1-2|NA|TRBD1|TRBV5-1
TGCGCCAGCAGCTCCCAGGGGGCCTATGGCTACACCTTC
CASSSQGAYGYTF
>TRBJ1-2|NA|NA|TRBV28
TGTGCCAGCAGTTTCAGGCAGGTTGGCTACACCTTC
CASSFRQVGYTF
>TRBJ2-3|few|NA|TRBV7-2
TGTGCCAGCAGCTCCCCCCGGGACTGGGATACGCAGTATTTT
CASSSPRDWDTQYF
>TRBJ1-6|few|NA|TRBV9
TGTGCCAGCAGCGTGAGGCGCGAGGGATCACCCCTCCACTTT
CASSVRREGSPLHF
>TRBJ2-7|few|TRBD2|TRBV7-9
TGTGCCAGCAGCTTATCCGTAGCGGGAGGGGTCGAGCAGTACTTC
CASSLSVAGGVEQYF
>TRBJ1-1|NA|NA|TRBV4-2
TGTGCCAGCAGCCAAGATGTGAACAGGGCGGACACTGAAGCTTTCTTT
CASSQDVNRADTEAFF
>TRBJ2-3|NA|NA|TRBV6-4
TGTGCCAGCAGTGACTTACCGGGGGATTTT
CASSDLPGDF
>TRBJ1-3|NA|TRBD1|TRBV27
TGTGCCAGCAGTGCACAGGGGGCTATTGGAAACACCATATATTTT
CASSAQGAIGNTIYF
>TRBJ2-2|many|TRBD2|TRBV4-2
TGTGCCAGCAGCCAAGTCGGGCGGGAGGCGAAGACCGGGGAGCTGTTTTTT
CASSQVGREAKTGELFF
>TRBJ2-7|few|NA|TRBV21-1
TGTGCCAGCAGCAAAGCGCGGCAGCTGAACTCCCCGCCCTACGAGCAGTACTTC
CASSKARQLNSPPYEQYF
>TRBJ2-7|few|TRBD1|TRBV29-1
TGCAGCGTTCGATCGGACAGGGGGCGCTACGAGCAGTACTTC
CSVRSDRGRYEQYF
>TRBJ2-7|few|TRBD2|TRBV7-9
TGTGCCAGCAGCTATAGGGCCCCTAGCGGGAGCCGGAGAGCAGCCGAGCAGTACTTC
CASSYRAPSGSRRAAEQYF
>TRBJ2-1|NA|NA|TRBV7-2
TGTGCCAGCAGCCTAATGCTTGGCCCCGAAAGGGGAGGGCAGTTCTTC
CASSLMLGPERGGQFF
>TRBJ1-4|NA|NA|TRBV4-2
TGTGCCAGCAGCCAAGAGGCGAACCAGGGTTTGAAAAAACTGTTTTTT
CASSQEANQGLKKLFF
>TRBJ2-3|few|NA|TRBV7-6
TGTGCCAGCAGCTTAAATCGGGTAGGAGATACGCAGTATTTT
CASSLNRVGDTQYF
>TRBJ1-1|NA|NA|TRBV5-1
TGCGCCAGCAGGAACCGGGACACCGGTTCCAACACTGAAGCTTTCTTT
CASRNRDTGSNTEAFF
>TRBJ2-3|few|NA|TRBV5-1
TGCGCCAGCAGCTTGGATTGGACAGTTTCCACAGATACGCAGTATTTT
CASSLDWTVSTDTQYF
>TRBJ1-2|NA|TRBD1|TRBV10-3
TGTGCCATCACTGGTACAGGGGCGGTGGATGGCTACACCTTC
CAITGTGAVDGYTF
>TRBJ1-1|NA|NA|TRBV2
TGTGCCAGCAGTGAAGCGCTAGTAGGGACCACTGAAGCTTTCTTT
CASSEALVGTTEAFF
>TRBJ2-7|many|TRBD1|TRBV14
TGTGCCAGCAGCAGAGCCGGGACAGGCTACGAGCAGTACTTC
CASSRAGTGYEQYF
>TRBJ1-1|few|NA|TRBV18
TGTGCCAGCTCACGTCAGACGACAGCCATGAACACTGAAGCTTTCTTT
CASSRQTTAMNTEAFF
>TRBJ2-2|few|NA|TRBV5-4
TGTGCCAGCAGCCTACAGGGTAGTGGGGCCGGGGAGCTGTTTTTT
CASSLQGSGAGELFF